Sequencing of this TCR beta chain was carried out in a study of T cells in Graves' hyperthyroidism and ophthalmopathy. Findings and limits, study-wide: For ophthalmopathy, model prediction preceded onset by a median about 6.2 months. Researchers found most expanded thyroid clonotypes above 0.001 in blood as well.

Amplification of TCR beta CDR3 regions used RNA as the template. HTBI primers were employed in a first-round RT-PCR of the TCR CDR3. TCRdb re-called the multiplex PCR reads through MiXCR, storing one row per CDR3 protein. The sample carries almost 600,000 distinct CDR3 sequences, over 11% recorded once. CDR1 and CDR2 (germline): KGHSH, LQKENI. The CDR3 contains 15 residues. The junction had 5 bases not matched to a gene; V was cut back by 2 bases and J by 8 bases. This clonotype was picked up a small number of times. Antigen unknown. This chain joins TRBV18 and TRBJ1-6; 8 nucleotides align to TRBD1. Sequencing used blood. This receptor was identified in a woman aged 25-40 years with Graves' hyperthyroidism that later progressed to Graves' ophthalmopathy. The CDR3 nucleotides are TGTGCCAGCTCACCAGCCGGGACAGGAGATTCACCCCTCCACTTT. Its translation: CASSPAGTGDSPLHF.